These 18 T cell receptor beta chains were sequenced from one sample in a study of cytomegalovirus exposure and HLA in healthy donors. In the PCR, 60 Vbeta and 13 Jbeta primers were used. TCRdb's copy holds only in-frame clones and misses some; the assay was immunoSEQ multiplex PCR. The top ten hold approximately 5.1% of the sample, which has some 160,000 clones, approximately 70% seen once. The specimen sequenced was PBMCs. The receptors shown here come from a woman aged 18-29 years in good health and CMV-seropositive.

The chain employs TRBV28 and TRBJ1-1; 8 nucleotides line up with TRBD1. J lost 4 bases, V lost 8 bases, and 9 bases had no gene match. CDR1 is MDHEN and CDR2 is SYDVKM in the germline V gene. This CDR3 comprises 14 residues. CDR3 sequence: CASAQGGSATEAFF. DNA of the CDR3: TGTGCCAGCGCACAGGGGGGATCGGCCACTGAAGCTTTCTTT.

This rearrangement joins TRBV18 to TRBJ1-5; D is unclear. Trimming took 3 bases from V and 4 from J, leaving 10 bases between them. The germline V gene encodes CDR1 KGHSH and CDR2 LQKENI. This CDR3 has 14 residues. The CDR3 spells CASSPADSNQPQHF. DNA for the CDR3: TGTGCCAGCTCACCGGCGGACTCAAATCAGCCCCAGCATTTT.

This chain uses TRBV27 with TRBJ1-5, with a possible D match to TRBD1 (5 bases). Germline CDR1 and CDR2: MNHEY and SMNVEV (reference sequence). Trimming removed 5 bases at V and 2 bases at J, with 19 bases between. The CDR3 contains 17 residues. This CDR3 reads CASSHRLGIRGNQPQHF. The DNA of the CDR3 is TGTGCCAGCAGTCACAGGTTGGGGATAAGGGGCAATCAGCCCCAGCATTTT.

The rearrangement links TRBV29-1 to TRBJ2-2, with 9 positions matching TRBD1. The CDR3 consists of 14 residues. Per the germline V gene, CDR1 is SQVTM and CDR2 is ANQGSEA. The J segment lost 7 bases and the V segment lost 6 bases, leaving 9 bases of the junction unmatched. CDR3 sequence reads: CSVEDRGAGGELFF. The CDR3 DNA follows: TGCAGCGTGGAGGACAGGGGCGCCGGCGGGGAGCTGTTTTTT.

The chain couples TRBV19 to TRBJ2-4; D might be TRBD1 (5 bases). There are 14 residues in the CDR3. V lost 8 bases, J lost 0 bases, and 11 bases lay in between. Germline loops: CDR1 LNHDA, CDR2 SQIVND (reference sequence). CDR3: CASEDRLAKNIQYF. The CDR3 bases are TGTGCCAGTGAAGACAGATTAGCCAAAAACATTCAGTACTTC.

The J gene is TRBJ1-2, the V gene TRBV6-4; D remains unclear. The CDR3 is 15 residues long. Trimming took off 3 bases at V and 4 bases at J, with 15 bases between the two ends. Per the germline V gene, CDR1 is MRHNA and CDR2 is SNTAGT. The CDR3 region has the DNA TGTGCCAGCAGTGAAGAGGGAACGGGCTTCTATGGCTACACCTTC. Encoded protein: CASSEEGTGFYGYTF.

V gene TRBV7-3 combines with J gene TRBJ2-5, with TRBD2 identical over 9 bases. V was pared by 0 bases and J by 5 bases, with 7 bases of the junction left unmatched. The CDR3 runs 16 residues. Germline V gene lookup returns CDR1 SGHTA and CDR2 FQGTGA. CDR3 residues: CASSLTGLAGYETQYF. CDR3 sequence (DNA): TGTGCCAGCAGCTTAACGGGGCTAGCGGGGTATGAGACCCAGTACTTC.

V and J are TRBV18 and TRBJ2-7; D not certain. Between the trimmed V and J ends, which lost 6 bases and 7 bases, there was a span of 13 bases. From germline, CDR1 is KGHSH and CDR2 LQKENI. This CDR3 contains 12 residues. CDR3 bases: TGTGCCAGCTCTTCTGAGCCTCCGGAGCAGTACTTC. Protein product: CASSSEPPEQYF.

The chain is built from TRBV13 and TRBJ2-5, with D maybe TRBD2 (7 bases). CDR3 length: 15 amino acids. V was shortened by 4 bases and J by 4 bases, with 16 bases between the two germline ends. Germline V gives CDR1 PRHDT, CDR2 FYEKMQ (reference sequence). CDR3 loop: CASSSRGAQGETQYF. In DNA form, the CDR3 reads TGTGCCAGCAGCTCCCGGGGGGCCCAAGGAGAGACCCAGTACTTC.

The genes are TRBV15 and TRBJ2-1, with 16 bases that match TRBD2. Trimming removed 3 bases from V and 1 base from J; junction bases left unmatched: 0. Germline CDR1 is LNHNV and CDR2 is YYDKDF (reference sequence). This CDR3 is 17 amino acids long. The CDR3 DNA sequence: TGTGCCACCAGCAGGGGACTAGCGGGGGGGTCCTACAATGAGCAGTTCTTC. This gives the protein CATSRGLAGGSYNEQFF.

The chain joins TRBV7-2 to TRBJ2-7, with 8 bases that match TRBD2. The CDR3 sequence is 15 residues long. V shed 0 bases, J shed 0 bases, and the junction held 1 base outside the gene matches. From germline, CDR1 is SGHTA and CDR2 FQGNSA. CDR3 amino acids: CASSLAGTSSYEQYF. DNA for the CDR3: TGTGCCAGCAGCTTAGCGGGGACTAGCTCCTACGAGCAGTACTTC.

The J gene is TRBJ2-1, the V gene TRBV6-6; TRBD1 might be the D (7 bases). Germline values: CDR1 MNHNY, CDR2 SVGAGI (reference sequence). This CDR3 has 15 amino acids. V gave up 7 bases and J gave up 7 bases, with 20 bases separating them. The CDR3 region is CASTQGGPWANEQFF. The CDR3 region has the DNA TGTGCCAGCACCCAGGGGGGCCCTTGGGCGAATGAGCAGTTCTTC.

V and J are TRBV29-1 and TRBJ2-3; perhaps TRBD1 as D (6 bases). Trimming took 2 bases from V and 5 from J, leaving 14 bases between them. Germline V gene sequence: CDR1 SQVTM, CDR2 ANQGSEA. The CDR3 sequence is 14 residues long. CDR3 sequence reads: CSVESSGAEDTQYF. CDR3 nucleotide sequence: TGCAGCGTTGAATCTTCAGGGGCTGAAGATACGCAGTATTTT.

The J gene is TRBJ2-5, the V gene TRBV30; 11 bases agree with TRBD2. Germline lookup yields CDR1 GTSNPN and CDR2 SVGIG (reference sequence). The V gene end was trimmed by 2 bases and the J gene end by 1 base; junction bases not matched to a gene: 6. The CDR3 is 16 residues long. The DNA of the CDR3 is TGTGCCTGGAGTCCGATCGGGACTAGCGGCCAAGAGACCCAGTACTTC. Residues: CAWSPIGTSGQETQYF.

V gene TRBV11-1 combines with J gene TRBJ2-5; 9 nucleotides align to TRBD1. Germline V lookup: CDR1 SGHAT, CDR2 FQDESV (reference sequence). This CDR3 region has 15 residues. V lost 1 base, J lost 4 bases, and 4 bases stayed unmatched. CDR3 nucleotides: TGTGCCAGCAGCTTAGGGACAGGGGATGGAGAGACCCAGTACTTC. As protein: CASSLGTGDGETQYF.

This clone has only one observation. As the CDR3 is not closed by the conserved phenylalanine or tryptophan, this likely results from a read error. The rearrangement uses TRBV6-4 and TRBJ1-6; a weak D match, TRBD1 (5 bases). Germline CDR1 is MRHNA and CDR2 is SNTAGT. Trimming took 3 bases from V and 6 from J, leaving 12 bases between them. This CDR3 region has 15 residues. In DNA, the CDR3 is TGTGCCAGCAGTGAAGACGTGGGGGGTAATTCACCCCTCCACCTT. Residues: CASSEDVGGNSPLHL.

Concerning this clone: A read error may produce the germline difference seen at one junction end. This chain links TRBV7-7 with TRBJ2-2; D unresolved. The CDR3 length is 13 residues. The germline V gene has CDR1 SSHAT and CDR2 FNYEAQ (reference sequence). Written as DNA, the CDR3 is TGTGCTAGCAGCTTAAACTCCGCCGGGGAGCTGTTTTTT. This codes for CASSLNSAGELFF.

The chain employs TRBV18 and TRBJ1-1; 7 nucleotides match TRBD1. The CDR3 loop spans 14 amino acids. In germline, CDR1 is KGHSH, CDR2 LQKENI. The ends lost 2 bases at V and 4 bases at J; junction bases unmatched: 4. The CDR3 here is CASSPRQGFTEAFF. CDR3 bases: TGTGCCAGCTCACCAAGACAGGGTTTCACTGAAGCTTTCTTT.